This is a list of T cell receptor beta chains from one sample in a study of blood T cell repertoires in COVID-19. The repertoire was sequenced with immunoSEQ multiplex PCR; TCRdb's copy has only in-frame clones and lacks some. The data hold 300,000 to 500,000 clones, with roughly 86% observed a single time. The sequencing input was PBMCs or T cells enriched from blood (not recorded which). These TCRs come from a middle-aged woman with acute COVID-19. Both conserved end residues are trimmed from each CDR3. D genes are given only for firm matches.

v_call: TRBV6-1; d_call: -; j_call: TRBJ1-4; cdr3_aa: ASSEKPGANEKLF
v_call: TRBV30; d_call: -; j_call: TRBJ2-2; cdr3_aa: AWSVGQWNTGELF
v_call: TRBV2; d_call: TRBD1; j_call: TRBJ1-6; cdr3_aa: ASITPGQGESPLH
v_call: TRBV19; d_call: TRBD1; j_call: TRBJ1-3; cdr3_aa: ASSQGDSGNTIY
v_call: TRBV19; d_call: -; j_call: TRBJ1-1; cdr3_aa: ASMGSGLGRTEAF
v_call: TRBV3-1/TRBV3-2; d_call: TRBD1; j_call: TRBJ1-1; cdr3_aa: ASSQGLGQGNTEAF
v_call: TRBV11-2; d_call: TRBD2; j_call: TRBJ2-3; cdr3_aa: ASSFTSGGDTDTQY
v_call: TRBV6-5; d_call: -; j_call: TRBJ1-4; cdr3_aa: ASRVSDSGEKLF
v_call: TRBV5-1; d_call: -; j_call: TRBJ2-1; cdr3_aa: ASSLDIRGDEQF
v_call: TRBV24-1; d_call: TRBD1; j_call: TRBJ2-3; cdr3_aa: ATSDSWTGEGTDTQY
v_call: TRBV30; d_call: -; j_call: TRBJ2-2; cdr3_aa: AGTDGDTGELF
v_call: TRBV10-1; d_call: TRBD2; j_call: TRBJ2-1; cdr3_aa: ASSAVLAGVVNEQF
v_call: TRBV5-4; d_call: -; j_call: TRBJ2-7; cdr3_aa: ASSRGQQGPYEQY
v_call: TRBV27; d_call: -; j_call: TRBJ2-5; cdr3_aa: ASSFTYQAIQETQY
v_call: TRBV30; d_call: TRBD1; j_call: TRBJ1-6; cdr3_aa: AWSVRDRGNSPLH
v_call: TRBV13; d_call: TRBD1; j_call: TRBJ2-7; cdr3_aa: ASSSTGRSYEQY